This TCR beta chain was captured in a study of cytomegalovirus exposure and HLA in healthy donors. Study details: Drawn from HLA-typed donors, around 85 million unique TCRs were held in an early data release. General study findings and limits: Most TCR beta V segments were productive about 87% or about 30% of the time in an earlier analysis.

The PCR used 60 Vbeta and 13 Jbeta primers. Measured with immunoSEQ multiplex PCR; TCRdb has only the in-frame clones, and not every one. The sample lists about 150,000 clones; 60% to 85% were seen once. As regards this clone: Its antigen is currently unknown.

The clonotype comes from a woman aged 40 to 50 in good health and CMV-seronegative. Sequenced input: PBMCs.

The CDR3 region has the DNA TGCGCCAGCAGCCAAGATCTATTTCTTAGCACAGATACGCAGTATTTT. Amino acid sequence: CASSQDLFLSTDTQYF. The V and J genes are TRBV4-1 and TRBJ2-3; D uncertain. This CDR3 contains 16 residues. V was trimmed by 0 bases and J by 0 bases, leaving 10 bases between them. Looked up from germline, CDR1 is MGHRA and CDR2 is YSYEKL.